A selection of T cell receptor beta chains follows, all from one sample in a study of a mutant IDH1 vaccine in newly diagnosed glioma. Antigen specificity for these receptors is unknown. Data came from immunoSEQ multiplex PCR; TCRdb stores just in-frame clones and leaves some out. The table includes 45,000 to 55,000 clones, about three quarters detected once. The sample was PBMCs, taken from a glioma patient whose treatment included an IDH1 peptide vaccine. Receptors were obtained from a man aged 35-49 years with glioma. Each CDR3 is given with its conserved first and last residue. The order of the fields is clone size, D gene, J gene, V gene, CDR3 DNA, CDR3 protein. The D gene is left open where the match is weak. Some rows mark clone size as missing; the rest say once, few, many or name a class of expanded clone.

.	TRBD1	TRBJ2-3	TRBV6-6	TGTGCCAGCAGTTACCCTGCAGGGGGAGCAGATACGCAGTATTTT	CASSYPAGGADTQYF
.	TRBD1	TRBJ1-4	TRBV6-5	TGTGCCAGCAGTTTGACACAGGGGCGGGGTGAAAAACTGTTTTTT	CASSLTQGRGEKLFF
.	.	TRBJ1-3	TRBV19	TGTGCCAGTACCTTTGCCACGGGCTCTGGAAACACCATATATTTT	CASTFATGSGNTIYF
.	TRBD2	TRBJ2-5	TRBV13	TGTGCCAGCAGCTTTAGCGGGAGAATTGAAGAGACCCAGTACTTC	CASSFSGRIEETQYF
.	TRBD1	TRBJ1-4	TRBV27	TGTGCCAGCAGTTTAAGGGACAGGAGGGTTGAAAAACTGTTTTTT	CASSLRDRRVEKLFF
.	.	TRBJ2-2	TRBV10-1	TGCGCCAGCTGCAGGGACCCGAACACCGGGGAGCTGTTTTTT	CASCRDPNTGELFF
.	.	TRBJ2-3	TRBV28	TGTGCCAGTTTACTAGCTCGCACAGATACGCAGTATTTT	CASLLARTDTQYF
once	.	TRBJ2-1	TRBV10-3	TGTGCCATCAATGAACGACAGCGAGAGGGTGAGCAGTTCTTC	CAINERQREGEQFF
.	TRBD2	TRBJ2-5	TRBV25-1	TGTGCCAGCAGTGACACTAGCGGGAGGGCGACAGAGACCCAGTACTTC	CASSDTSGRATETQYF
once	.	TRBJ2-7	TRBV7-8	TGTGCCAGCAGCTTAGGAGGGGCCTCCTACGAGCAGTACTTC	CASSLGGASYEQYF
.	TRBD1	TRBJ2-4	TRBV11-2	TGTGCCAGCAGCGAGGGACAGAGGTACATTCAGTACTTC	CASSEGQRYIQYF
.	.	TRBJ1-2	TRBV2	TGTGCCAGCAGGGGCAGGGGATCTGGCTACACCTTC	CASRGRGSGYTF
many	.	TRBJ2-7	TRBV2	TGTGCCAGCCAAGGGGTCGAGCAGTACTTC	CASQGVEQYF
once	TRBD1	TRBJ2-5	TRBV6-5	TGTGCCAGCAGTTACCGGGACAGGGGACAAGAGACCCAGTACTTC	CASSYRDRGQETQYF
.	.	TRBJ1-5	TRBV10-3	TGTGCCACTGGTGGGGAGAATAGCAATCAGCCCCAGCATTTT	CATGGENSNQPQHF
.	.	TRBJ2-3	TRBV7-9	TGTGCCAGCAGCTTAGTGGTAGGCGGCCGCACAGATACGCAGTATTTT	CASSLVVGGRTDTQYF
.	.	TRBJ1-1	TRBV21-1	TGTGCCAGCAGCAAGTGGCGCGGATGTTACACTGAAGCTTTCTTT	CASSKWRGCYTEAFF
once	.	TRBJ2-3	TRBV7-2	TGTGCCAGCAGCTCAGGGCGTGGGATGGCAGATACGCAGTATTTT	CASSSGRGMADTQYF
few	.	TRBJ1-5	TRBV5-1	TGCGCCAGCAGCTCGCCTGGACGGTATAGCAATCAGCCCCAGCATTTT	CASSSPGRYSNQPQHF
.	.	TRBJ2-3	TRBV6-5	TGTGCCAGCTCAGTGTTAGCGGCTAGCACAGATACGCAGTATTTT	CASSVLAASTDTQYF
medium-sized	.	TRBJ1-1	TRBV9	TGTGCCAGCAGCTTCGGGGTTAGTGGGACTGAAGCTTTCTTT	CASSFGVSGTEAFF
few	.	TRBJ1-1	TRBV6-5	TGTGCCAGCAGTTACTCGATAATGAACACTGAAGCTTTCTTT	CASSYSIMNTEAFF
.	.	TRBJ2-7	TRBV12-5	TGTGCTAGTGGTTTGTCTCCTGGGAACGAGCAGTACTTC	CASGLSPGNEQYF
.	.	TRBJ2-6	TRBV18	TGTGCCAGCTCACCTGGCTTCTCTGGGGCCAACGTCCTGACTTTC	CASSPGFSGANVLTF
.	.	TRBJ2-1	TRBV7-9	TGTGCCAGCAGTTCCTCACTAGGCGATGAGCAGTTCTTC	CASSSSLGDEQFF
.	.	TRBJ2-1	TRBV6-1	TGTGCCAGCAGTGAGCGGGCAGACCTTAAGGGGCAGTTCTTC	CASSERADLKGQFF
.	.	TRBJ1-3	TRBV18	TGTGCCAGCTCTACGGGGGGAAACACCATATATTTT	CASSTGGNTIYF
.	.	TRBJ1-5	TRBV19	TGTGCCAGTAGGCAAGGGGGGAGCAATCAGCCCCAGCATTTT	CASRQGGSNQPQHF
.	.	TRBJ2-5	TRBV5-1	TGCGCCAGCAGCTCGGCGAATACCCAGTACTTC	CASSSANTQYF
.	.	TRBJ2-3	TRBV11-3	TGTGCCAGCAGCTTCCCCTCGGGCGAGGGAACAGATACGCAGTATTTT	CASSFPSGEGTDTQYF
.	TRBD1	TRBJ2-6	TRBV10-3	TGTGCCATCAGTGAGGCACCGGGACAGGCTTCGGGGGCTGGGGCCAACGTCCTGACTTTC	CAISEAPGQASGAGANVLTF
few	TRBD1	TRBJ2-7	TRBV27	TGTGCCAGCCACGGACAGGGTTCATACGAGCAGTACTTC	CASHGQGSYEQYF
.	.	TRBJ2-7	TRBV5-8	TGTGCCAGCCACGGAAGGCAGTACTTC	CASHGRQYF
.	.	TRBJ2-3	TRBV7-2	TGTGCCAGCAGCCCCTATGGAGATACGCAGTATTTT	CASSPYGDTQYF
once	.	TRBJ1-2	TRBV7-9	TGTGCCAGCAGCTCCGCCCACAGGTTTAACTATGGCTACACCTTC	CASSSAHRFNYGYTF
.	.	TRBJ2-3	TRBV4-1	TGCGCCAGCAGCCAAGACCCAGGGGTGTTGACAGATACGCAGTATTTT	CASSQDPGVLTDTQYF
.	.	TRBJ1-2	TRBV27	TGTGCCAGCAGTTCCCCCGGGGGGGGCTACACCTTC	CASSSPGGGYTF
few	.	TRBJ1-1	TRBV15	TGTGCCACCAGGGACATGGACACTGAAGCTTTCTTT	CATRDMDTEAFF
.	.	TRBJ1-3	TRBV6-5	TGTGCCAGCAGCCCCGCCGAGGAAACTGGAAACACCATATATTTT	CASSPAEETGNTIYF
.	.	TRBJ2-1	TRBV18	TGTGCCAGCTCGCCCCTAGGAAAGGCCTTCGACTACAATGAGCAGTTCTTC	CASSPLGKAFDYNEQFF
.	.	TRBJ2-1	TRBV7-2	TGTGCCAGCAGCTTATGGTCAGGGCAGAACGGTGAGCAGTTCTTC	CASSLWSGQNGEQFF
.	.	TRBJ2-1	TRBV10-1	TGCGCCAGCAGCAGAACCGGGACTCACCTAAACTGGGCGAGCTCCTACAATGAGCAGTTCTTC	CASSRTGTHLNWASSYNEQFF
.	.	TRBJ1-2	TRBV19	TGTGCCAGTAGATCACTGGGGGTAGGCTACACCTTC	CASRSLGVGYTF
.	TRBD1	TRBJ1-4	TRBV19	TGTGCCAGTAGCGGAGGCATCGGGGGACAGCCTAATGAAAAACTGTTTTTT	CASSGGIGGQPNEKLFF
.	.	TRBJ1-3	TRBV5-1	TGCGCCAGCAGCTTGGAGTCTAGTGGAAACACCATATATTTT	CASSLESSGNTIYF
once	.	TRBJ1-3	TRBV11-2	TGTGCCAGCAGCTTCGAGGGAAACACCATATATTTT	CASSFEGNTIYF